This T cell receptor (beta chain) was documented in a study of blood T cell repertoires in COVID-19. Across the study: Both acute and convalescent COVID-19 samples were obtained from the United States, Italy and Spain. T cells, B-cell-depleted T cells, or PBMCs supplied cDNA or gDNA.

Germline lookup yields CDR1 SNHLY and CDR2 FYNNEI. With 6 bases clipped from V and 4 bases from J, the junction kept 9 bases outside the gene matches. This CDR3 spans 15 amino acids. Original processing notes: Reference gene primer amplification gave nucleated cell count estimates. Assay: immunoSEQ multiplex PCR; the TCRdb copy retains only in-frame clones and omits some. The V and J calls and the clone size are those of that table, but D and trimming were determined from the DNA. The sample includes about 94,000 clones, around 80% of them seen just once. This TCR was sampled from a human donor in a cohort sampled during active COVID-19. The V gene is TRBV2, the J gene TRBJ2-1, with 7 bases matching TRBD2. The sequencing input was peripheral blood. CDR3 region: CASSPEASGYNEQFF. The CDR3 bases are TGTGCCAGCAGCCCCGAAGCTAGCGGATACAATGAGCAGTTCTTC.